A selection of T cell receptor beta chains follows, all from one sample in a study of beta chain features in type 1 diabetes. Assay: immunoSEQ multiplex PCR; the TCRdb copy retains only in-frame clones and omits some. Of about 240,000 clones in the sample, approximately 15% were seen once. Sample: naive CD4+ T cells from blood. The receptors were gathered from a man aged 25-45 years with type 1 diabetes. Each CDR3 is given with its conserved first and last residue. The order of the fields is J gene, D gene, clone size, V gene, CDR3 DNA, CDR3 protein. D genes are given only for firm matches. For some rows the clone size is stated as once, few or many, or as a class when expanded; others skip it.

>TRBJ2-2|.|.|TRBV30
TGTGCCTGGATCCGCTCAGGGTACACCGGGGAGCTGTTTTTT
CAWIRSGYTGELFF
>TRBJ2-3|TRBD2|few|TRBV29-1
TGCAGCGCCTGGCTAGCGGGAGGGCGTTTTTTGACAGATACGCAGTATTTT
CSAWLAGGRFLTDTQYF
>TRBJ1-2|.|.|TRBV29-1
TGCAGCGTAAACCAGGGTTCCGACTATGGCTACACCTTC
CSVNQGSDYGYTF
>TRBJ2-6|.|few|TRBV7-2
TGTGCCAGCAGCTTAAGGGGTCAGGCAACCTCTGGGGCCAACGTCCTGACTTTC
CASSLRGQATSGANVLTF
>TRBJ1-1|.|few|TRBV5-4
TGTGCCAGCAGCAGCGGACAGTTCGCTGAAGCTTTCTTT
CASSSGQFAEAFF
>TRBJ2-3|TRBD2|few|TRBV19
TGTGCCAGTAGTAGGAGCGGGGGCACAGATACGCAGTATTTT
CASSRSGGTDTQYF
>TRBJ1-5|.|.|TRBV18
TGTGCCAGCTCACCAGAAACAGGGATAAAGGGCCAGCCCCAGCATTTT
CASSPETGIKGQPQHF
>TRBJ2-5|TRBD1|few|TRBV4-1
TGCGCCAGCAGCCAAGATTTCTCCAGCGGCAGGGGGACCGAGACCCAGTACTTC
CASSQDFSSGRGTETQYF
>TRBJ2-7|TRBD2|.|TRBV9
TGTGCCAGCAGTGGGGGGGCTAGCGGGAGTGAAGAGCAGTACTTC
CASSGGASGSEEQYF
>TRBJ2-1|.|.|TRBV2
TGTGCCAGCAGTGAAACCCGGGGAAGGGTCAATGAGCAGTTCTTC
CASSETRGRVNEQFF
>TRBJ2-1|TRBD1|few|TRBV27
TGTGCCAGCAGGAGGACAGGAGGCAATGAGCAGTTCTTC
CASRRTGGNEQFF
>TRBJ2-2|.|.|TRBV11-2
TGTGCCAGCAGCTCGCTGCCCTGGGGCCCCGGGGAGCTGTTTTTT
CASSSLPWGPGELFF
>TRBJ1-2|TRBD1|few|TRBV6-5
TGTGCCAGCAGGACAGGGCAAACTAACTATGGCTACACCTTC
CASRTGQTNYGYTF
>TRBJ2-7|TRBD2|.|TRBV11-2
TGTGCCAGCAGCTCGAGGGGTAGCGGGGGGACCTACGAGCAGTACTTC
CASSSRGSGGTYEQYF
>TRBJ1-1|.|.|TRBV27
TGTGCCAGCAGTATATCATCGGTGAACACTGAAGCTTTCTTT
CASSISSVNTEAFF
>TRBJ2-7|TRBD1|.|TRBV7-2
TGTGCCAGCAGCTTGACAGGGTTGATGGAGCAGTACTTC
CASSLTGLMEQYF
>TRBJ2-3|TRBD2|few|TRBV11-1
TGTGCCAGCCGACTAGCGGGCACAGATACGCAGTATTTT
CASRLAGTDTQYF
>TRBJ2-5|TRBD2|.|TRBV5-4
TGTGCCAGCAGCCCGGGGAGCGGGGGGGCAGAGACCCAGTACTTC
CASSPGSGGAETQYF
>TRBJ2-1|TRBD1|few|TRBV6-5
TGTGCCAGCAGTAGGGGGCATGAGCAGTTCTTC
CASSRGHEQFF
>TRBJ2-7|TRBD2|.|TRBV2
TGTGCCAGCAGTGACCCAGCGGGGGGAAGAGAGCAGTACTTC
CASSDPAGGREQYF
>TRBJ1-6|TRBD1|.|TRBV5-1
TGCGCCAGCAGCATACGGACAGGGGGTAATTCACCCCTCCACTTT
CASSIRTGGNSPLHF
>TRBJ1-3|.|few|TRBV18
TGTGCCAGCTCAGCAGACAGCTCTGGAAACACCATATATTTT
CASSADSSGNTIYF
>TRBJ1-2|.|.|TRBV6-5
TGTGCCAGCAGTACCATCGGCTATGGCTACACCTTC
CASSTIGYGYTF
>TRBJ2-7|.|few|TRBV30
TGTGCCTGGAGTGTGAAGGGGTCGGCCAACGAGCAGTACTTC
CAWSVKGSANEQYF
>TRBJ2-5|TRBD2|few|TRBV5-4
TGTGCCAGCAGCTTCCGCGGGGGGTCAGAGACCCAGTACTTC
CASSFRGGSETQYF
>TRBJ2-4|TRBD1|.|TRBV9
TGTGCCAGCAGCGCCTCAGGGGGCCAAAACATTCAGTACTTC
CASSASGGQNIQYF
>TRBJ2-5|TRBD2|.|TRBV10-3
TGTGCCATCAGTCCGGGACTAGCGATTCGAGTGGAAGAGACCCAGTACTTC
CAISPGLAIRVEETQYF
>TRBJ1-1|TRBD1|once|TRBV5-1
TGCGCCAGCAGCGCGGGACAGCAGAACACTGAAGCTTTCTTT
CASSAGQQNTEAFF
>TRBJ2-7|TRBD1|few|TRBV2
TGTGCCAGCAGCACGACAGGGGCCGCCTACGAGCAGTACTTC
CASSTTGAAYEQYF
>TRBJ1-2|.|few|TRBV11-2
TGTGCCAGCAGCCGGCGGGGCGTTAGTGACTATGGCTACACCTTC
CASSRRGVSDYGYTF
>TRBJ2-1|TRBD2|few|TRBV4-2
TGTGCCAGCAGCCACCCTGCTAGCGGGAGAGGCAATGAGCAGTTCTTC
CASSHPASGRGNEQFF
>TRBJ2-6|.|few|TRBV21-1
TGTGCCAGAACAGGGACCTCTGGGGCCAACGTCCTGACTTTC
CARTGTSGANVLTF
>TRBJ2-7|.|.|TRBV5-1
TGCGCCATCCGGCCCCACGGGGAGCAGTACTTC
CAIRPHGEQYF
>TRBJ2-1|TRBD2|few|TRBV5-1
TGCGCCAGCAGCTTGCGACTAGCGGGAGACAATGAGCAGTTCTTC
CASSLRLAGDNEQFF
>TRBJ2-5|TRBD2|few|TRBV4-1
TGCGCCAGCAGCCAAGATATGCTAGCGGGGGGAGTCCAAGAGACCCAGTACTTC
CASSQDMLAGGVQETQYF
>TRBJ2-5|TRBD2|.|TRBV9
TGTGCCAGCAGCGTAAGAGGGTCAGGGACTAGCGGGGGTCGAGAGACCCAGTACTTC
CASSVRGSGTSGGRETQYF
>TRBJ2-1|TRBD1|few|TRBV27
TGTGCCAGCAGTTTGACAGGGTATGAGCAGTTCTTC
CASSLTGYEQFF
>TRBJ1-4|TRBD1|.|TRBV29-1
TGCAGCGTTTCCGGGACAGCGAATGAAAAACTGTTTTTT
CSVSGTANEKLFF
>TRBJ2-5|.|few|TRBV7-9
TGTGCCAGCAGCTTAGGCAGCCAAGAGACCCAGTACTTC
CASSLGSQETQYF
>TRBJ2-1|.|.|TRBV5-1
TGCGCCAGCAGCTTGGCGGGGAGAGGCAATGAGCAGTTCTTC
CASSLAGRGNEQFF
>TRBJ2-5|TRBD1|.|TRBV6-5
TGTGCCAGCAGTTACTTCCCTTGGACAGGGACAGAGACCCAGTACTTC
CASSYFPWTGTETQYF
>TRBJ2-2|.|.|TRBV7-9
TGTGCCAGCAGCTTACAGGGCACCGGGGAGCTGTTTTTT
CASSLQGTGELFF
>TRBJ2-1|TRBD1|once|TRBV2
TGTGCCAGCAATGGGGACAGGTCCTACAATGAGCAGTTCTTC
CASNGDRSYNEQFF
>TRBJ1-2|TRBD1|.|TRBV6-5
TGTGCCACCGGACAGGGTGGGGGCTACACCTTC
CATGQGGGYTF
>TRBJ2-4|.|.|TRBV11-2
TGTGCCAGCAGCGTACAGGGCTCACAGAACATTCAGTACTTC
CASSVQGSQNIQYF
>TRBJ1-2|TRBD1|.|TRBV11-2
TGTGCCAGCAGCACCGACAGGGGAAGTAATGGCTACACCTTC
CASSTDRGSNGYTF
>TRBJ1-5|.|.|TRBV29-1
TGCAGCGTTGAGGGGCAGGGAGGGCAGCCCCAGCATTTT
CSVEGQGGQPQHF
>TRBJ2-6|.|.|TRBV5-1
TGCGCCAGCAGCCGCGGACATTCTGGGGCCAACGTCCTGACTTTC
CASSRGHSGANVLTF
>TRBJ2-1|TRBD2|.|TRBV7-9
TGTGCCAGCAGCCCGACTAGCGGAAACTACAATGAGCAGTTCTTC
CASSPTSGNYNEQFF
>TRBJ2-7|.|.|TRBV27
TGTGCCAGCAGTTTATTTGGAGCGTCTCGGGACGAGCAGTACTTC
CASSLFGASRDEQYF
>TRBJ1-3|.|.|TRBV27
TGTGCCAGCAGTTCGGGTGCCGGAAACACCATATATTTT
CASSSGAGNTIYF
>TRBJ2-2|TRBD1|.|TRBV7-9
TGTGCCAGCAGCCCTGACAGGGGAAACACCGGGGAGCTGTTTTTT
CASSPDRGNTGELFF